This T cell receptor beta chain comes out of a study of Graves' ophthalmopathy and Graves' hyperthyroidism. In this sample, this clonotype turned up many times. V lost 4 bases to trimming and J lost 4 bases, with 13 bases between them. The CDR3 contains 14 residues. Amplifying from RNA transcripts, the study obtained TCR beta CDR3 regions. First-round RT-PCR relied on HTBI primers, and a second-round multiplex PCR came next. One entry per CDR3 protein, called by TCRdb with MiXCR from the multiplex PCR reads. The data hold 400,000 to 500,000 distinct CDR3 sequences, with more than 20% observed a single time. Other autoimmune diseases, uncontrolled infections, pregnancy or lactation led to the exclusion of patients. PBMCs were obtained from about 9.5 ml of fresh peripheral blood.

This chain uses TRBV12-3 or TRBV12-4 with TRBJ2-5; TRBD2 is a possible D gene (7 bases). The TCR originated in a woman in her late teens or twenties with stable Graves' hyperthyroidism. The sequenced sample consisted of peripheral blood. CDR3 coding DNA: TGTGCCAGCAGTTCCACAGGGAGGGGAGAGACCCAGTACTTC. Translation: CASSSTGRGETQYF.